One sample yielded the 15 T cell receptor beta chains listed below, sequenced in a study of blood T cell repertoires in COVID-19. Sequenced by immunoSEQ multiplex PCR; TCRdb stores in-frame clones only, minus some. The sample contains some 150,000 clones, just over 85% of which appear only once. Source material: peripheral blood. These receptors all stem from a woman aged 55-75 years with acute or convalescent COVID-19.

This rearrangement joins TRBV10-2 to TRBJ1-1; 11 bases fit TRBD1. The CDR3 is 15 residues long. The V gene end was trimmed by 6 bases and the J gene end by 3 bases; junction bases not matched to a gene: 6. Germline V gene data show CDR1 as WSHSY and CDR2 as SAAADI. CDR3 DNA sequence: TGCGCCAGCAGGGACAGGGGGCCCGAGGACACTGAAGCTTTCTTT. This encodes CASRDRGPEDTEAFF.

V gene TRBV11-2 combines with J gene TRBJ2-7; the D gene is possibly TRBD1 (5 bases). This CDR3 region has 11 residues. Looked up from germline, CDR1 is SGHAT and CDR2 is FQNNGV. Trimming left V 9 bases short and J 3 bases short, with 9 bases between. CDR3 nucleotide sequence: TGTGCCAGTACAGGTCTCTACGAGCAGTACTTC. The encoded protein is CASTGLYEQYF.

The chain links TRBV27 to TRBJ2-2; a possible D gene is TRBD1 (5 bases). Germline assignment: CDR1 MNHEY and CDR2 SMNVEV (reference sequence). V lost 4 bases and J lost 0, with 15 bases in between. This CDR3 is built from 17 residues. The CDR3 DNA follows: TGTGCCAGCAGTTGGAGAACGATGACAGCGAACACCGGGGAGCTGTTTTTT. Its protein is CASSWRTMTANTGELFF.

This clone showed up just a few times. This chain links TRBV4-1 with TRBJ1-6, with 11 nucleotides matching TRBD1. CDR1 is MGHRA, CDR2 YSYEKL, per germline. V lost 1 base, J lost 9 bases, and 2 bases stayed unmatched. The CDR3 covers 15 residues. The CDR3 sequence: CASSQGTGGPSPLHF. The CDR3, as DNA: TGCGCCAGCAGCCAAGGGACAGGGGGCCCTTCACCCCTCCACTTT.

The chain couples TRBV5-4 to TRBJ1-2; 8 positions match TRBD1. Looked up from germline, CDR1 is SGHNT and CDR2 is YYREEE (reference sequence). CDR3 size: 16 residues. J gave up 4 bases and V 6 bases, and 14 bases lay outside the gene matches. The CDR3 reads CASTPRDRTLGYGYTF. The CDR3 DNA sequence: TGTGCCAGCACCCCCAGGGACAGGACCCTAGGCTATGGCTACACCTTC.

V gene TRBV29-1 combines with J gene TRBJ2-1; 8 positions match TRBD1. Trimming removed 5 bases from V and 4 bases from J; junction bases left unmatched: 4. This CDR3 region has 13 residues. CDR1 and CDR2 from the germline V gene are SQVTM and ANQGSEA. DNA of the CDR3: TGCAGCGTTTCAGGGGGCAAATACAATGAGCAGTTCTTC. This translates into CSVSGGKYNEQFF.

Turning to this clone: Its ends do not fully match the called genes, so a read error is possible. The J gene is TRBJ2-1, the V gene TRBV29-1; 10 bases line up with TRBD2. The CDR3 runs to 12 residues. Germline CDR1 reads SQVTM; CDR2 reads ANQGSEA. The CDR3 coding sequence is TGCAGCGTTGAGAGCGGGGGGGCAAGCTCGCTCTTC. It specifies CSVESGGASSLF.

This chain joins TRBV18 and TRBJ1-3, with 8 bases fitting TRBD1. The CDR3 has 15 residues. With V trimmed by 6 bases and J by 3 bases, 7 bases remained unmatched. Germline V gives CDR1 KGHSH, CDR2 LQKENI. CDR3 amino acids: CASSRTGTGGNTIYF. The CDR3 DNA reads TGTGCCAGCTCGCGAACCGGGACAGGTGGAAACACCATATATTTT.

The rearrangement links TRBV11-1 to TRBJ1-2, with 8 bases fitting TRBD1. Germline assignment: CDR1 SGHAT and CDR2 FQDESV (reference sequence). CDR3 size: 15 residues. V was clipped by 5 bases and J by 2 bases; unmatched bases: 7. The CDR3: CASSTGQGLNYGYTF. In DNA form, the CDR3 reads TGTGCCAGCAGCACAGGACAGGGTTTAAACTATGGCTACACCTTC.

This chain links TRBV28 with TRBJ2-2; D not resolved. Deletions cut 6 bases from V and 8 bases from J, with 10 bases between. The CDR3 runs to 12 residues. The germline gives CDR1 MDHEN, CDR2 SYDVKM. CDR3 in amino acids: CASRPPVGELFF. Here the CDR3 DNA reads TGTGCCAGCAGACCCCCAGTTGGGGAGCTGTTTTTT.

There are many counts of this clone. The chain is built from TRBV6-5 and TRBJ1-1; tentatively, D is TRBD1 (6 bases). Per germline, CDR1 MNHEY and CDR2 SVGAGI. Trimming took 6 bases from V and 3 from J, leaving 17 bases between them. The CDR3 loop spans 15 amino acids. The CDR3 coding sequence is TGTGCCAGCAGGAGACAGGATTCGAGGCACACTGAAGCTTTCTTT. This sequence encodes CASRRQDSRHTEAFF.

The chain is built from TRBV28 and TRBJ2-7, with 9 bases matching TRBD1. V shed 1 base and J 3 bases; nucleotides not matched to a gene: 10. The CDR3 has 17 residues. Germline-derived CDR1 and CDR2 are MDHEN and SYDVKM. The CDR3 DNA follows: TGTGCCAGCAGTTTATCCGAAACCGGACAGGGGAGCTACGAGCAGTACTTC. This translates into CASSLSETGQGSYEQYF.

The V and J genes are TRBV11-3 and TRBJ2-5; tentative D call: TRBD2 (6 bases). V was cut by 5 bases and J by 1 base, with 26 bases left in between. The CDR3 sequence is 19 residues long. CDR1 and CDR2 (germline): SGHNT, YENEEA. CDR3 protein: CASSTIRDSRSAAQETQYF. CDR3 DNA: TGTGCCAGCAGCACGATCCGGGACTCCAGATCGGCTGCCCAAGAGACCCAGTACTTC.

This clone was found a few times. The gene calls are TRBV29-1 and TRBJ1-1; TRBD1 is a possible D gene (6 bases). The CDR3 is made up of 12 amino acids. Trimming stripped 7 bases from V and 5 bases from J, with 14 bases between. Germline CDR1 is SQVTM and CDR2 is ANQGSEA. The CDR3 here is CSAASGATEAFF. CDR3 in DNA: TGCAGCGCTGCATCAGGGGCGACTGAAGCTTTCTTT.

This clone appeared a single time. The chain combines TRBV25-1 with TRBJ2-7; weak D call: TRBD1 (6 bases). The CDR3 is made up of 14 amino acids. In germline, CDR1 is MGHDK, CDR2 SYGVNS. Trimming removed 4 bases at V and 3 bases at J, with 13 bases between. CDR3 in amino acids: CASSASGHYYEQYF. The CDR3 DNA reads as TGTGCCAGCAGTGCCTCGGGACACTACTACGAGCAGTACTTC.